This T cell receptor (beta chain) derives from a study of T cell repertoires in cytomegalovirus infection (dated 2019 in TCRdb). A note on the overall study: Recently identified HLA-C-restricted CMV epitopes, whose presentation resists viral immunomodulation, were targeted by peptide stimulations together with well-studied HLA-B-restricted epitopes. The HLA type of each donor mattered for the analysis, because public TCR beta signatures pointed to carriage of CMV infection along with the matching HLA type. Study-wide findings and limitations: The ex vivo response was dominated by HLA-C-restricted CMV-specific TCR beta clonotypes, which also provided the single most frequent clonotype in two of eight donors. Cumulative frequency of public TCR beta family members discriminated carriers of CMV infection plus the relevant HLA type in this cohort and an independent roughly 340-donor cohort.

Taken with the paper, the label for treatment or condition translates to: in vitro stimulation with specific CMV peptide epitopes to enrich CMV-specific T cells. Sequenced using an Illumina HiSeq 1500. TCRdb took the public reads, trimmed them with fastp at Q25, ran MiXCR for clone calling and kept in-frame beta chains. Here each entry gathers all rows of one CDR3 protein and keeps the most common genes and DNA. The sample table records 200,000 or so distinct CDR3 sequences; around 35% of these occur just once. 55% to 60% of the sample goes to the ten largest clones. This clonotype was observed a few times. Its antigen has not been determined. No base-level quality is on record; no much larger clone is a single base apart. In the germline V gene (reference sequence), CDR1 corresponds to SEHNR and CDR2 to FQNEAQ. Including cysteine and phenylalanine, the CDR3 has 17 amino acids. Just CDR3 DNA is preserved here, 51 bases in frame from base 1. Germline trimming: 2 bases from V, 3 bases from J; junction bases outside gene matches: 11.

The V gene is TRBV7-9 and the J gene is TRBJ2-3; 7 junctional bases match TRBD2. The sample was CD8+ T cells from cultured PBMCs, taken from culture after CMV antigen stimulation. The receptor was derived from a human donor in good health (CMV status not recorded). Some clones in this sample may be carry-over from other donors' samples. CDR3 loop: CASSLRIAGVITDTQYF. The DNA sequence reads TGTGCCAGCAGCTTAAGAATTGCGGGAGTTATAACAGATACGCAGTATTTT.